The present T cell receptor beta chain was sequenced within a study of cytomegalovirus exposure and HLA in healthy donors. Study outcomes and limitations: Roughly 170 TCR beta chains were listed as cytomegalovirus-associated. It was reported that the classifier diagnosed cytomegalovirus status with high specificity and sensitivity in both the original and validation cohorts.

Sequencing used immunoSEQ multiplex PCR; TCRdb keeps in-frame clones, though not all of them. The sample lists about 73,000 clones; approximately 90% were seen once. A word on this clone: The target antigen is unknown.

CDR1 and CDR2 from the germline V gene are MDHEN and SYDVKM. The CDR3 runs 12 residues. Trimming removed 1 base at V and 11 bases at J, with 9 bases between. The chain has TRBV28 and TRBJ1-5; D is undetermined. The TCR sequence derives from a woman aged 18 to 35 in good health and CMV-seropositive. The sample was PBMCs. This chain's CDR3 is CASSLLAGAQHF. The CDR3 coding sequence is TGTGCCAGCAGTTTATTAGCCGGGGCCCAGCATTTT.